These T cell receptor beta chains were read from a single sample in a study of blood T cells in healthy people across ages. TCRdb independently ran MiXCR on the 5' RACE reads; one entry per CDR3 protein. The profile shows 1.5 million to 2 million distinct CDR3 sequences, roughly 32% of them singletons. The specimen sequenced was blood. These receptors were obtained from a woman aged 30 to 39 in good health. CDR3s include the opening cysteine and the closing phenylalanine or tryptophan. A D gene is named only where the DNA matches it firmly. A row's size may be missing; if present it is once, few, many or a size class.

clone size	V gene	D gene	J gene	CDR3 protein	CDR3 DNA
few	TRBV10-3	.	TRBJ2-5	CAISDGGLKETQYF	TGTGCCATCAGTGACGGCGGGTTGAAAGAGACCCAGTACTTC
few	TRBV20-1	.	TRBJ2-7	CSARGVRDSSYEQYF	TGCAGTGCTAGGGGTGTCAGGGATTCATCCTACGAGCAGTACTTC
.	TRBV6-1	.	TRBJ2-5	CASSRLGGAQETQYF	TGTGCCAGCTCCCGATTAGGAGGGGCTCAAGAGACCCAGTACTTC
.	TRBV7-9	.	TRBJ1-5	CASSLVGGPYSNQPQHF	TGTGCCAGCAGCTTAGTCGGAGGGCCGTATAGCAATCAGCCCCAGCATTTT
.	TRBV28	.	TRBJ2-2	CASSTRQAYTGELFF	TGTGCCAGCAGCACCCGACAGGCCTACACCGGGGAGCTGTTTTTT
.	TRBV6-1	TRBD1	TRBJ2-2	CASIWTGGDAGELFF	TGTGCCAGCATTTGGACAGGGGGCGATGCCGGGGAGCTGTTTTTT
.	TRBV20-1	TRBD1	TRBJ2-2	CSVHPGQGARYNTGELFF	TGCAGTGTCCACCCGGGACAGGGGGCTCGATACAACACCGGGGAGCTGTTTTTT
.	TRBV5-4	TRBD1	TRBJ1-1	CASSNGQGPTEAFF	TGTGCCAGCAGCAACGGACAGGGTCCCACTGAAGCTTTCTTT
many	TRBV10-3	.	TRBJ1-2	CAISGTDYGYTF	TGTGCCATCAGTGGGACAGACTATGGCTACACCTTC
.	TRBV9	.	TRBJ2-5	CASSNRDPAETQYF	TGTGCCAGCAGCAACCGGGACCCGGCGGAGACCCAGTACTTC
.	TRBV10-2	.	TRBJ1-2	CASRALGTEYGYTF	TGCGCCAGCAGGGCTTTAGGGACGGAGTATGGCTACACCTTC
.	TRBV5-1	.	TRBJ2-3	CANSLEGPTDTQYF	TGCGCCAACAGCTTAGAGGGTCCCACAGATACGCAGTATTTT
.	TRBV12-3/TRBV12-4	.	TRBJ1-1	CASRLPGRPDTEAFF	TGTGCCAGCAGGCTCCCGGGGAGGCCGGACACTGAAGCTTTCTTT
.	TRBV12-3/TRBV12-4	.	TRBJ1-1	CASSPTGDWHTEAFF	TGTGCCAGCAGCCCGACGGGGGACTGGCACACTGAAGCTTTCTTT
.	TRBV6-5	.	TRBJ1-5	CASSRLGPRRDGSQPQHF	TGTGCCAGCAGTCGACTCGGACCCCGGCGGGATGGCAGTCAGCCCCAGCATTTT
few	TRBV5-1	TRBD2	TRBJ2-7	CASSLERGPRSEQYF	TGCGCCAGCAGCTTGGAGCGGGGTCCAAGGAGCGAGCAGTACTTC
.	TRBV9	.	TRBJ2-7	CASSASGWGDEQYF	TGTGCCAGCAGCGCGTCGGGGTGGGGAGACGAGCAGTACTTC
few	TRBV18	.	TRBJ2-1	CASSHPQADHNEQFF	TGTGCCAGCTCCCACCCCCAGGCTGACCACAATGAGCAGTTCTTC
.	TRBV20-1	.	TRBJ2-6	CSAEGRSGANVLTF	TGCAGTGCGGAGGGCAGATCTGGGGCCAACGTCCTGACTTTC
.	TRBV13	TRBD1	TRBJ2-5	CASSPSPGTAGGKTQYF	TGTGCCAGCAGCCCAAGCCCCGGGACAGCCGGAGGAAAGACCCAGTACTTC
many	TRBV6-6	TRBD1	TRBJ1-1	CASRQGAEAFF	TGTGCCAGCAGACAGGGGGCGGAAGCTTTCTTT
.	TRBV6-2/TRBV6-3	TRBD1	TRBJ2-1	CASLNQGASYNEQFF	TGTGCCAGCCTCAACCAGGGGGCTTCCTACAATGAGCAGTTCTTC
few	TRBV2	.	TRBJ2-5	CASSFSGFQETQYF	TGTGCCAGCAGTTTCTCCGGTTTCCAAGAGACCCAGTACTTC
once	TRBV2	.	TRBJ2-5	CASSEEVQETQYF	TGTGCCAGCAGTGAAGAGGTCCAAGAGACCCAGTACTTC
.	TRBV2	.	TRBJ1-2	CASTPTGTGYTF	TGTGCCAGCACCCCAACCGGGACTGGCTACACCTTC
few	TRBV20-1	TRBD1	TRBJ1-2	CSAGDRVVGYTF	TGCAGTGCTGGTGACAGGGTGGTTGGCTACACCTTC
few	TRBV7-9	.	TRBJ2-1	CASSSDDYNEQFF	TGTGCCAGCAGCTCGGACGACTACAATGAGCAGTTCTTC
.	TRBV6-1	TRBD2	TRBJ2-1	CASSGAGGAYNEQFF	TGTGCCAGCAGTGGAGCGGGGGGCGCCTACAATGAGCAGTTCTTC
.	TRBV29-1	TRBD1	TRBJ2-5	CSVSRHRGQETQYF	TGCAGCGTTTCACGCCACAGGGGCCAAGAGACCCAGTACTTC
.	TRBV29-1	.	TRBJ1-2	CSVEQGGAYGYTF	TGCAGCGTTGAACAGGGTGGGGCGTACGGCTACACCTTC
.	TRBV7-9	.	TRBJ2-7	CASSIGGTESYEQYF	TGTGCCAGCAGCATAGGAGGGACAGAGTCCTACGAGCAGTACTTC
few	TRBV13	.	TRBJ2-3	CASSSNRVEADTQYF	TGTGCCAGCAGCTCAAATCGGGTAGAGGCAGATACGCAGTATTTT
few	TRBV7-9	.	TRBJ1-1	CASSRAGGVANTEAFF	TGTGCCAGCAGCCGTGCTGGCGGGGTGGCGAACACTGAAGCTTTCTTT
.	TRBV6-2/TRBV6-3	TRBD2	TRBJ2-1	CASSYSSGRAYNEQFF	TGTGCCAGCAGTTACTCTAGCGGGAGGGCCTACAATGAGCAGTTCTTC
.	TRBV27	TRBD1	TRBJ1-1	CASADRGNTEAFF	TGTGCCAGCGCCGACAGGGGTAACACTGAAGCTTTCTTT
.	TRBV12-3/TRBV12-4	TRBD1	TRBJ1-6	CASGPGQDNSPLHF	TGTGCCAGCGGCCCGGGACAGGATAATTCACCCCTCCACTTT
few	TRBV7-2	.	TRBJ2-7	CASSPRPGPGYEQYF	TGTGCCAGCAGCCCCAGACCCGGGCCAGGCTACGAGCAGTACTTC
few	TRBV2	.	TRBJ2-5	CASKRSSAQETQYF	TGTGCCAGCAAACGAAGTAGCGCCCAAGAGACCCAGTACTTC
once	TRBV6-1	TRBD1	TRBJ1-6	CASKTGGSYNSPLHF	TGTGCCAGCAAGACAGGGGGCTCCTATAATTCACCCCTCCACTTT
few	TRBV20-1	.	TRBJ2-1	CSAIVVSYNEQFF	TGCAGTGCTATAGTGGTCTCCTACAATGAGCAGTTCTTC
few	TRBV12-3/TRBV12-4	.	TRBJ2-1	CASSLRGTADNEQFF	TGTGCCAGCAGTTTACGGGGAACGGCGGACAATGAGCAGTTCTTC
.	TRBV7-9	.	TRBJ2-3	CASSLGTGPDTQYF	TGTGCCAGCAGCTTGGGGACTGGTCCCGATACGCAGTATTTT
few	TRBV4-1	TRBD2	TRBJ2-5	CASSPIMGGVRETQYF	TGCGCCAGCAGCCCTATTATGGGAGGGGTACGGGAGACCCAGTACTTC
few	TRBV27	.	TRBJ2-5	CASSAYGIGETQYF	TGTGCCAGCAGTGCCTATGGGATAGGGGAGACCCAGTACTTC
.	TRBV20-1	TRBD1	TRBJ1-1	CSASRTGQGGAFF	TGCAGTGCTAGTAGAACGGGACAGGGGGGAGCTTTCTTT
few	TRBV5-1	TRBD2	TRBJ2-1	CASRGESSYNEQFF	TGCGCCAGCCGGGGGGAGAGCTCCTACAATGAGCAGTTCTTC
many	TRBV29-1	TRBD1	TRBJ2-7	CSVEESGQSSYEQYF	TGCAGCGTTGAAGAATCGGGACAGAGCTCCTACGAGCAGTACTTC
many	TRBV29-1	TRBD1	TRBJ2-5	CSVGQGQETQYF	TGCAGCGTTGGACAGGGCCAAGAGACCCAGTACTTC
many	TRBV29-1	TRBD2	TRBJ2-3	CSVERGLDTQYF	TGCAGCGTAGAGCGGGGCCTGGATACGCAGTATTTT
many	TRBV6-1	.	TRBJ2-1	CASSFEPGPVRNEQFF	TGTGCCAGCAGCTTCGAACCGGGGCCAGTTCGGAATGAGCAGTTCTTC
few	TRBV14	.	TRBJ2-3	CASSHHGSGTDTQYF	TGTGCCAGCAGCCATCATGGGAGCGGCACAGATACGCAGTATTTT
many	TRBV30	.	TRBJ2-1	CAWQAWVGEQFF	TGTGCCTGGCAAGCCTGGGTCGGTGAGCAGTTCTTC
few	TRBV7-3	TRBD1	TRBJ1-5	CASSFPGQGPNQPQHF	TGTGCCAGCAGCTTCCCAGGACAGGGGCCCAATCAGCCCCAGCATTTT
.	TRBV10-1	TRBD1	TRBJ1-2	CAGRRDRVPGYTF	TGCGCCGGCAGACGGGACAGGGTGCCTGGCTACACCTTC
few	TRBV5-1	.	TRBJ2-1	CASSIRVAPHEQFF	TGCGCCAGCAGCATCAGGGTGGCACCCCATGAGCAGTTCTTC
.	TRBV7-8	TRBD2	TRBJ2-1	CASSLTSGRHTEQFF	TGTGCCAGCAGCCTCACTAGCGGGAGACACACTGAGCAGTTCTTC
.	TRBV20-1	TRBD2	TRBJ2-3	CTVLRETTSGSTSTDTQYF	TGCACCGTGCTTCGGGAGACGACTAGCGGGAGCACTAGCACAGATACGCAGTATTTT
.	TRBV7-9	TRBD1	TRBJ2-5	CASSEGQGEGEQYF	TGTGCCAGCAGCGAGGGACAGGGTGAGGGGGAGCAGTACTTC
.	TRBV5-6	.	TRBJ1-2	CASSSQVLPPPNYGYTF	TGTGCCAGCAGCTCACAGGTTTTGCCACCCCCTAACTATGGCTACACCTTC
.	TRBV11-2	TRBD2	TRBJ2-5	CASSLGASGGAKETQYF	TGTGCCAGCAGCTTAGGAGCGAGCGGGGGGGCCAAGGAGACCCAGTACTTC